A selection of T cell receptor beta chains follows, all from one sample in a study of molecular identifiers for immune sequencing clone quantification. TCRdb called the PCR reads again in MiXCR, with one record for every CDR3 protein. This sample has some 100,000 distinct CDR3 sequences, with roughly 20% found just once. What was sequenced was naive CD8+ T cells from blood, with Jurkat cell RNA spiked in. The source of these receptors is a human donor in good health. Some libraries in this study had Jurkat cell RNA spiked in. Each CDR3 is given with its conserved first and last residue. A D gene is named only where the DNA matches it firmly. Clone size appears in some rows only: once, few, many, or a class for an expanded clone.

V	size	J	length	D	CDR3	DNA
TRBV12-3/TRBV12-4	few	TRBJ2-2	16	TRBD2	CASSSLWGGNTGEPFF	TGTGCCAGCAGTTCCCTGTGGGGGGGGAACACCGGGGAGCCGTTTTTT
TRBV7-9	many	TRBJ2-3	13	-	CASSLWDLDTQYF	TGTGCCAGCAGCTTATGGGACCTAGATACGCAGTATTTT
TRBV20-1	many	TRBJ2-7	15	TRBD2	CSATGLAGENYEQYF	TGCAGTGCCACGGGACTAGCGGGGGAAAACTACGAGCAGTACTTC
TRBV7-9	many	TRBJ2-3	14	-	CASSGKHSTDTQYF	TGTGCCAGCAGTGGGAAACATAGCACAGATACGCAGTATTTT
TRBV2	few	TRBJ2-2	17	TRBD2	CASRETSGTRNTGELFF	TGTGCCAGCAGGGAGACTAGCGGGACGCGGAACACCGGGGAGCTGTTTTTT
TRBV30	many	TRBJ2-7	16	-	CAWIENKPPSPGEQYF	TGTGCCTGGATAGAAAATAAACCTCCCAGCCCGGGCGAGCAGTACTTC
TRBV5-6	few	TRBJ1-2	16	-	CASSLDREISNYGYTF	TGTGCCAGCAGCTTGGACAGAGAGATTTCTAACTATGGCTACACCTTC
TRBV29-1	many	TRBJ2-7	14	TRBD1	CSVEGTGLDYEQYF	TGCAGCGTTGAAGGGACAGGGCTGGACTACGAGCAGTACTTC
TRBV27	many	TRBJ2-3	15	-	CASSLSSPTKHTQYF	TGTGCCAGCAGTTTATCGTCACCTACCAAGCATACGCAGTATTTT
TRBV12-3/TRBV12-4	-	TRBJ2-3	14	-	CASSFLGQAEAQYF	TGTGCCAGCAGTTTCCTAGGCCAAGCCGAGGCGCAGTATTTT
TRBV27	many	TRBJ1-5	14	TRBD1	CASSTGGSVQPQHF	TGTGCCAGCAGTACAGGGGGCTCAGTTCAGCCCCAGCATTTT
TRBV29-1	many	TRBJ1-1	12	-	CSVVDIYTEAFF	TGCAGCGTTGTAGACATCTACACTGAAGCTTTCTTT
TRBV7-9	many	TRBJ2-5	15	TRBD1	CASSRGQQYQETQYF	TGTGCCAGCAGCCGGGGACAGCAGTACCAAGAGACCCAGTACTTC
TRBV4-3	many	TRBJ2-7	14	-	CASSQDDSPYEQYF	TGCGCCAGCAGCCAAGACGACAGTCCCTACGAGCAGTACTTC
TRBV5-1	many	TRBJ2-5	14	TRBD2	CASSIGTMRETQYF	TGCGCCAGCAGCATCGGGACTATGAGAGAGACCCAGTACTTC
TRBV12-3/TRBV12-4	-	TRBJ2-3	16	-	CASSLVASYYTDTQYF	TGTGCCAGCAGTTTAGTTGCCAGCTACTACACAGATACGCAGTATTTT
TRBV5-1	many	TRBJ1-4	16	-	CASSLEGTSTNEKLFF	TGCGCCAGCAGCTTGGAAGGGACCTCGACTAATGAAAAACTGTTTTTT
TRBV30	many	TRBJ1-2	15	-	CAWSFKAGPYYGYTF	TGTGCCTGGAGTTTTAAGGCCGGTCCTTACTATGGCTACACCTTC
TRBV11-2	many	TRBJ2-7	15	TRBD1	CASSLDGTDWFGKYF	TGTGCCAGCAGCTTAGATGGGACAGACTGGTTTGGAAAGTACTTC
TRBV11-2	many	TRBJ2-3	18	TRBD2	CASSFLTLAGANTDTQYF	TGTGCCAGCAGCTTCCTGACCCTAGCGGGGGCGAACACAGATACGCAGTATTTT
TRBV10-3	many	TRBJ2-3	15	-	CAIKEGPQGTDTQYF	TGTGCCATCAAAGAGGGTCCACAGGGCACAGATACGCAGTATTTT
TRBV15	many	TRBJ2-2	16	-	CATSRVAAIITGELFF	TGTGCCACCAGCAGAGTGGCGGCCATAATCACCGGGGAGCTGTTTTTT
TRBV24-1	many	TRBJ1-5	20	TRBD1	CATGGQGAVGGAYSNQPQHF	TGTGCCACCGGGGGACAGGGGGCCGTAGGGGGGGCTTATAGCAATCAGCCCCAGCATTTT
TRBV12-3/TRBV12-4	many	TRBJ2-4	14	-	CASSFGVAKNIQYF	TGTGCCAGCAGTTTTGGAGTAGCCAAAAACATTCAGTACTTC
TRBV11-2	many	TRBJ1-1	14	-	CASSPTGLGTEAFF	TGTGCCAGCAGCCCCACCGGGTTGGGGACTGAAGCTTTCTTT
TRBV4-1	-	TRBJ2-5	15	-	CASSQDPGPGETQYF	TGCGCCAGCAGCCAAGATCCAGGACCGGGTGAGACCCAGTACTTC
TRBV6-2/TRBV6-3	few	TRBJ2-3	20	TRBD2	CASRGRLSGSDSASTDTQYF	TGTGCCAGCAGGGGCCGCCTGAGCGGGAGCGACTCGGCTAGCACAGATACGCAGTATTTT
TRBV21-1	many	TRBJ2-5	15	-	CASSNIVNYQETQYF	TGTGCCAGCAGCAACATCGTGAACTACCAAGAGACCCAGTACTTC
TRBV7-8	many	TRBJ1-5	15	-	CASSKRTASNQPQHF	TGTGCCAGCAGCAAGAGGACAGCTAGCAATCAGCCCCAGCATTTT
TRBV7-9	many	TRBJ2-7	15	-	CASSLAIGADYEQYF	TGTGCCAGCAGCTTAGCGATCGGGGCAGACTACGAGCAGTACTTC
TRBV5-1	many	TRBJ2-7	17	TRBD1	CASSWTSGQGYSYEQYF	TGCGCCAGCAGCTGGACCTCCGGACAGGGGTACTCCTACGAGCAGTACTTC
TRBV7-9	many	TRBJ1-3	15	-	CASSLAAVPGNTIYF	TGTGCCAGCAGCTTAGCGGCGGTTCCTGGAAACACCATATATTTT
TRBV27	many	TRBJ2-7	15	TRBD1	CASSSRDRGSYEQYF	TGTGCCAGCAGTTCCCGGGACAGGGGGTCCTACGAGCAGTACTTC
TRBV5-4	many	TRBJ2-5	15	-	CASSLDSLNQETQYF	TGTGCCAGCAGCTTGGACAGTCTGAACCAAGAGACCCAGTACTTC
TRBV27	-	TRBJ1-5	16	-	CASSPLGPAGNQPRHF	TGTGCCAGCAGTCCCCTGGGCCCCGCCGGCAATCAGCCCCGGCATTTT
TRBV29-1	many	TRBJ1-2	15	TRBD1	CSVNGGQGANYGYTF	TGCAGCGTTAACGGGGGACAGGGGGCGAACTATGGCTACACCTTC
TRBV20-1	-	TRBJ1-1	13	-	CSARGRGEREAFF	TGCAGTGCTAGAGGCCGGGGTGAAAGGGAAGCTTTCTTT
TRBV12-3/TRBV12-4	many	TRBJ2-3	14	-	CASSPVGAEDTQYF	TGTGCCAGCAGCCCCGTAGGAGCTGAAGATACGCAGTATTTT
TRBV5-1	-	TRBJ2-1	17	TRBD2	CASRLAGALPSHNEQFF	TGCGCCAGTCGACTAGCGGGAGCTCTACCTTCCCACAATGAGCAGTTCTTC
TRBV6-2/TRBV6-3	-	TRBJ2-2	13	-	CASRLSYTGELFF	TGTGCCAGCAGGCTGTCATACACCGGGGAGCTGTTTTTT
TRBV24-1	many	TRBJ1-1	13	-	CATSDLGGSEAFF	TGTGCCACCAGTGATTTGGGGGGCTCTGAAGCTTTCTTT
TRBV19	many	TRBJ1-1	13	-	CASFSHTNTEAFF	TGTGCCAGTTTTTCCCATACGAACACTGAAGCTTTCTTT
TRBV5-1	-	TRBJ1-1	15	-	CASSLYPDRNTEAFF	TGCGCCAGCAGCTTGTACCCGGACAGGAACACTGAAGCTTTCTTT
TRBV29-1	many	TRBJ2-3	13	-	CSESGPYTDTQYF	TGCAGCGAATCCGGGCCCTACACAGATACGCAGTATTTT
TRBV6-2/TRBV6-3	many	TRBJ2-3	16	-	CASSSQATGSTDTQYF	TGTGCCAGCAGTTCGCAGGCGACGGGCAGCACAGATACGCAGTATTTT